This T cell receptor beta chain was obtained from a study of CD8+CD57+ T cells in acquired aplastic anemia. The wider study: Isolated CD4+ and CD8+ cells, once sorted, yielded DNA averaging around 3.1 ug. Study results and caveats: Patients and controls were found to share 25 to 30 CD8+ CDR3 sequences.

CDR1 is SGHRS and CDR2 is YFSETQ in the germline V gene. The CDR3 has 8 residues if both end residues are counted. A note on this clonotype: Its antigen is undetermined. As the CDR3 is not closed by the conserved phenylalanine or tryptophan, this likely results from a read error. The limits of the CDR3 on the DNA are not certain, so only TCRdb's listed CDR3 is given.

The study profiled TCR beta VDJ and CDR3 using genomic DNA as template. TCRdb recomputed calls from the reads with MiXCR, one row per CDR3 protein. There are about 190,000 distinct CDR3 sequences in the sample; 50% to 55% occur only once, and 16% lies in the top ten. This clonotype originated in a human donor in good health, serving as a control. This chain links TRBV5-1 with TRBJ1-5. The sample taken for sequencing was sorted CD4+, CD8+, or CD8+CD57+ T cells (not recorded which) from PBMCs. CDR3 amino acids: CASSLARQ.